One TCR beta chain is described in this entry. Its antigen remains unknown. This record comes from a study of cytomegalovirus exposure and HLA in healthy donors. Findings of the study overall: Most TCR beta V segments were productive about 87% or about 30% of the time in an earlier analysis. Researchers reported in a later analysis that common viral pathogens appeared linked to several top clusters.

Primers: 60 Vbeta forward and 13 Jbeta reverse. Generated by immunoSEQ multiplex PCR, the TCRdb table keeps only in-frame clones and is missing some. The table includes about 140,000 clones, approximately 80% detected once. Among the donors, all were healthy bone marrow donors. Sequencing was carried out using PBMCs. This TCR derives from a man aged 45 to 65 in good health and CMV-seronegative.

The DNA for the CDR3 is TGTGCCAGCAGCCTATCCCCGGGACTAGCGGGGGGGCAAGAGACCCAGTACTTC. Amino acid sequence: CASSLSPGLAGGQETQYF. The V and J genes are TRBV7-2 and TRBJ2-5; 16 nucleotides match TRBD2. CDR1 is SGHTA, CDR2 FQGNSA, per germline. Unmatched junction bases numbered 8, after V lost 5 bases and J lost 2 bases. This CDR3 region has 18 residues. Complete variable domain (other parts from reference TRBV7-2 and TRBJ2-5): GAGVSQSPSNKVTEKGKDVELRCDPISGHTALYWYRQSLGQGLEFLIYFQGNSAPDKSGLPSDRFSAERTGGSVSTLTIQRTQQEDSAVYLCASSLSPGLAGGQETQYFGPGTRLLVL.